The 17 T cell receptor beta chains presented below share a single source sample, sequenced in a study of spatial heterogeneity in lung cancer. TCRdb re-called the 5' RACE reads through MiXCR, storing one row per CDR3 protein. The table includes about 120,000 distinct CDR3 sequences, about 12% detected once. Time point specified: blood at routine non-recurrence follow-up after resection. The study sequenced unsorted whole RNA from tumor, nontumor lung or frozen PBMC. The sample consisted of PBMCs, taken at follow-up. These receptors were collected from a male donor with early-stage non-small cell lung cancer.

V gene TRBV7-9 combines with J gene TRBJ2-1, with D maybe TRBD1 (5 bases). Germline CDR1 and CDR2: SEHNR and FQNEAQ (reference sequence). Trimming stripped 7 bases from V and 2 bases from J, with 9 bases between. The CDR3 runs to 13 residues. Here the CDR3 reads CASTKDTYNEQFF. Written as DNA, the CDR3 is TGTGCCAGCACCAAGGACACCTACAATGAGCAGTTCTTC.

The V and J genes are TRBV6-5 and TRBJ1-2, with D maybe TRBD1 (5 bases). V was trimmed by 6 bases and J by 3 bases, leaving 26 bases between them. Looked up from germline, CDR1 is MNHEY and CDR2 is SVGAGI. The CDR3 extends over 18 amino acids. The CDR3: CASRREPGPRLPYYGYTF. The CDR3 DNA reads TGTGCCAGCAGGCGTGAACCGGGACCGCGATTGCCTTACTATGGCTACACCTTC.

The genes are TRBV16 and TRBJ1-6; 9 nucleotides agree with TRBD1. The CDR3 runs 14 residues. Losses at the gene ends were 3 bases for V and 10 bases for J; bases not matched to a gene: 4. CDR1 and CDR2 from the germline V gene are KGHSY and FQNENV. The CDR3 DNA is TGTGCCAGCAGCCAGAGGGACAGGGACTCACCCCTCCACTTT. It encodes CASSQRDRDSPLHF.

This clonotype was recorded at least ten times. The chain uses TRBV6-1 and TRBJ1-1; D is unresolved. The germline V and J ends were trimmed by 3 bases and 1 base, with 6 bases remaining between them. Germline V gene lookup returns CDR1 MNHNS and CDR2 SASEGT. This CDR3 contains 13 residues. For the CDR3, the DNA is TGTGCCAGCAGTGAGACGTGGAACACTGAAGCTTTCTTT. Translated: CASSETWNTEAFF.

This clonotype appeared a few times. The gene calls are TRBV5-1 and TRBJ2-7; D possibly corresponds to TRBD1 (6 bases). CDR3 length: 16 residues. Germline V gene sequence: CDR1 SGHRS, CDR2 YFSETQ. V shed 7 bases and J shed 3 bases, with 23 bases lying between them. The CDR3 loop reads CASRSQPLTGGYEQYF. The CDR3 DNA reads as TGCGCCAGCCGGTCCCAACCTCTGACAGGTGGCTACGAGCAGTACTTC. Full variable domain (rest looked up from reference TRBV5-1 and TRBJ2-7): KAGVTQTPRYLIKTRGQQVTLSCSPISGHRSVSWYQQTPGQGLQFLFEYFSETQRNKGNFPGRFSGRQFSNSRSEMNVSTLELGDSALYLCASRSQPLTGGYEQYFGPGTRLTVT.

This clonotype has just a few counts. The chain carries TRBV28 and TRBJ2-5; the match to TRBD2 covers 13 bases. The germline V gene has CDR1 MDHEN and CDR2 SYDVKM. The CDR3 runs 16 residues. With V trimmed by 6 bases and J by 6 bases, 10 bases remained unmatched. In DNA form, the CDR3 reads TGTGCCAGCAGCTTACCCGGGACTAGCGGGGCGCAGACCCAGTACTTC. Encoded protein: CASSLPGTSGAQTQYF.

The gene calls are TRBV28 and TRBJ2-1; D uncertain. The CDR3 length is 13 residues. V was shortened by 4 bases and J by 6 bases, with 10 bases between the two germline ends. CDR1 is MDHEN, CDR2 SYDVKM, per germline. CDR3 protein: CASSWSSRNEQFF. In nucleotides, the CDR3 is TGTGCCAGCAGTTGGTCCAGCCGCAATGAGCAGTTCTTC.

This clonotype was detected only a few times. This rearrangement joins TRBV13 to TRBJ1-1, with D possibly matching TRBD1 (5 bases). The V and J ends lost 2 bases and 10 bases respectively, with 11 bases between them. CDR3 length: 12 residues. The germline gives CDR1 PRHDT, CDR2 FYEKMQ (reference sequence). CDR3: CASSLLQGRAFF. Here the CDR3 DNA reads TGTGCCAGCAGCTTATTGCAGGGCAGAGCTTTCTTT.

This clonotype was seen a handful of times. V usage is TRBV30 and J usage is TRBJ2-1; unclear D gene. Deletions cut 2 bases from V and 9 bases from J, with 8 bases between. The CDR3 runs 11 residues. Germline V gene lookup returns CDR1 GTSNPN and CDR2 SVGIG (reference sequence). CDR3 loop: CAWSKRSEQFF. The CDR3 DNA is TGTGCCTGGAGTAAGCGCAGTGAGCAGTTCTTC.

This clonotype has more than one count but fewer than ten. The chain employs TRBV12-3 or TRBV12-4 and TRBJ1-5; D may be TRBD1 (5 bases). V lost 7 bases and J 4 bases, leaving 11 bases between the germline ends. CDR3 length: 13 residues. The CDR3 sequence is CASNLGGNQPQHF. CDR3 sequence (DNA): TGTGCCAGCAACTTGGGGGGTAATCAGCCCCAGCATTTT.

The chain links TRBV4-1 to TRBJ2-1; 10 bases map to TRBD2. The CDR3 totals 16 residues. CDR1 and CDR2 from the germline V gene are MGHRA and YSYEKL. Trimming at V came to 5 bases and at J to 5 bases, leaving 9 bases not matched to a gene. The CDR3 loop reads CASSFLAGVIHNEQFF. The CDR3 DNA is TGCGCCAGCAGCTTCCTAGCGGGGGTTATCCACAATGAGCAGTTCTTC.

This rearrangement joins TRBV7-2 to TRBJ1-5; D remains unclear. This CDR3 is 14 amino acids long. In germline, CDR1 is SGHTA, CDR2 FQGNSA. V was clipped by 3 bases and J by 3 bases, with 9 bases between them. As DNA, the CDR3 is TGTGCCAGCAGCTTTGATGGCGTCAATCAGCCCCAGCATTTT. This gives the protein CASSFDGVNQPQHF.

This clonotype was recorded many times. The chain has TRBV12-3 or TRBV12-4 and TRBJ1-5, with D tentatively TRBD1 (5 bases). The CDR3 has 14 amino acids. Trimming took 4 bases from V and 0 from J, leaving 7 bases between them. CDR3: CASSSTDSNQPQHF. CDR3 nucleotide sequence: TGTGCCAGCAGTTCGACAGATAGCAATCAGCCCCAGCATTTT.

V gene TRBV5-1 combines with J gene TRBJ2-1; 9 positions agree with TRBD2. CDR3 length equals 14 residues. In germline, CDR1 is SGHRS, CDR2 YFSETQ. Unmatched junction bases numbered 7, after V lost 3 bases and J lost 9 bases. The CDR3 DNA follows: TGCGCCAGCAGCTCCCGAGCGGGGGGTGGTGAGCAGTTCTTC. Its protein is CASSSRAGGGEQFF. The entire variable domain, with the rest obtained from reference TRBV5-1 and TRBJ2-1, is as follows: KAGVTQTPRYLIKTRGQQVTLSCSPISGHRSVSWYQQTPGQGLQFLFEYFSETQRNKGNFPGRFSGRQFSNSRSEMNVSTLELGDSALYLCASSSRAGGGEQFFGPGTRLTVL.

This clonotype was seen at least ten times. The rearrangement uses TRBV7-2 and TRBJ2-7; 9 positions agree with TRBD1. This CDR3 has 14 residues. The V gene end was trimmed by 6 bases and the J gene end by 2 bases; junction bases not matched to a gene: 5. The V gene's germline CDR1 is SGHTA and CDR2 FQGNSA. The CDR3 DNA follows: TGTGCCAGCAGACAGGGACAGGGCCCCTACGAGCAGTACTTC. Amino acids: CASRQGQGPYEQYF.

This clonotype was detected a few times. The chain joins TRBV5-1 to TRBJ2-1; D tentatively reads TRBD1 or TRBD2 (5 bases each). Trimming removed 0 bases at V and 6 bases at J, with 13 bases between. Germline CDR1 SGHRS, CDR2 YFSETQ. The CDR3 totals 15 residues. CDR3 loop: CASSLAGTNPNEQFF. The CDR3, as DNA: TGCGCCAGCAGCTTGGCCGGGACCAACCCCAATGAGCAGTTCTTC.

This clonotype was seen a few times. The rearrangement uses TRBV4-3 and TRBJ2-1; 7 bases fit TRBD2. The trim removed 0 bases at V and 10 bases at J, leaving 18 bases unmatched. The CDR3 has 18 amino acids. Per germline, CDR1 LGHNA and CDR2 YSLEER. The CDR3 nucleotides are TGCGCCAGCAGCCAAGACCCCCCCTTAAGGGAGGGGAACGGGGAGCAGTTCTTC. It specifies CASSQDPPLREGNGEQFF.